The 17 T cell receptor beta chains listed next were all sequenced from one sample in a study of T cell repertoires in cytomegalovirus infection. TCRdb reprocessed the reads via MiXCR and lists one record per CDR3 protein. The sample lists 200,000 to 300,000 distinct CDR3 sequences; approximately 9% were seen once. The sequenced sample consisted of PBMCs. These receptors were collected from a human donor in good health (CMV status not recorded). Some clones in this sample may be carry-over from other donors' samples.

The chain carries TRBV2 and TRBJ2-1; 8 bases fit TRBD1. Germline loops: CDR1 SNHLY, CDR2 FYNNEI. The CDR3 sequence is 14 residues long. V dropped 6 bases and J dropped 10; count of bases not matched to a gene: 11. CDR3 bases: TGTGCCAGCAGCTACAGGACAGGGAGAGACGAGCAGTTCTTC. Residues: CASSYRTGRDEQFF. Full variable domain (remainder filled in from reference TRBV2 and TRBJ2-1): EPEVTQTPSHQVTQMGQEVILRCVPISNHLYFYWYRQILGQKVEFLVSFYNNEISEKSEIFDDQFSVERPDGSNFTLKIRSTKLEDSAMYFCASSYRTGRDEQFFGPGTRLTVL.

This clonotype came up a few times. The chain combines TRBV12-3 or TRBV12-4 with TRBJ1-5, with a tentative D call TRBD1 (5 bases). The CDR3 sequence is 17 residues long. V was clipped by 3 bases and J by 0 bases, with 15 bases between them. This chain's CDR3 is CASSFLMGDSSNQPQHF. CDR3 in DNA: TGTGCCAGCAGTTTCCTTATGGGGGACTCTAGCAATCAGCCCCAGCATTTT.

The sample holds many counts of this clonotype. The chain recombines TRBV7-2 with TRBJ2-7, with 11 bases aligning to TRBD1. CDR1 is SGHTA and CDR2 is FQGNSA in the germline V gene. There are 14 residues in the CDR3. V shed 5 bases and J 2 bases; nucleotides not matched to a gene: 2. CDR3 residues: CASSPDRGPYEQYF. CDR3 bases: TGTGCCAGCAGCCCGGACAGGGGGCCCTACGAGCAGTACTTC.

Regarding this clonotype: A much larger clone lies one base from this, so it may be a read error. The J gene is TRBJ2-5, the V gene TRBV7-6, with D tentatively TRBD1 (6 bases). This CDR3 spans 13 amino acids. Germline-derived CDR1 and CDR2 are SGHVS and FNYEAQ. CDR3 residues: CTVERQAQETQYF. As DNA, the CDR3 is TGTACCGTGGAGAGACAGGCTCAAGAGACCCAGTACTTC.

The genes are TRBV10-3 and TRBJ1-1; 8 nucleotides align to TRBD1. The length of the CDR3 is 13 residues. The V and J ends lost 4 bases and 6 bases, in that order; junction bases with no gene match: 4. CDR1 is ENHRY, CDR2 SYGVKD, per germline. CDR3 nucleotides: TGTGCCATCAGTGGGGACAGGTATCCTGAAGCTTTCTTT. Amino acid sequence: CAISGDRYPEAFF.

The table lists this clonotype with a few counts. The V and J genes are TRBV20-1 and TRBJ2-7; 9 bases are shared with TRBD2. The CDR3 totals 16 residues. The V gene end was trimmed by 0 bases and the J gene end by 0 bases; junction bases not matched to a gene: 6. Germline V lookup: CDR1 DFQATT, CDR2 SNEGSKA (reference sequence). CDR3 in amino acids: CSARDPTSGNSYEQYF. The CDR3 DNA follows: TGCAGTGCTAGAGACCCGACTAGCGGAAACTCCTACGAGCAGTACTTC.

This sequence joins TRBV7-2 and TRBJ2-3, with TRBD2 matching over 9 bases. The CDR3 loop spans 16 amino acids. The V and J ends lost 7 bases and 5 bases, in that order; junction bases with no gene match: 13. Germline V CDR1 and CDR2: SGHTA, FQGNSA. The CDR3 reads CASTFRGGRVGDTQYF. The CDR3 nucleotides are TGTGCCAGCACCTTCCGGGGCGGGAGGGTTGGAGATACGCAGTATTTT.

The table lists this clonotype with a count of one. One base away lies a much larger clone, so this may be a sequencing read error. CDR3 sequence: CTSSGNSLGPQHF. Here the CDR3 DNA reads TGTACCAGCAGTGGAAACAGCCTGGGGCCCCAGCATTTT. The chain recombines TRBV6-2 or TRBV6-3 with TRBJ1-5; D gene uncertain. There are 13 residues in the CDR3. Germline V gene data show CDR1 as MNHEY and CDR2 as SVGEGT.

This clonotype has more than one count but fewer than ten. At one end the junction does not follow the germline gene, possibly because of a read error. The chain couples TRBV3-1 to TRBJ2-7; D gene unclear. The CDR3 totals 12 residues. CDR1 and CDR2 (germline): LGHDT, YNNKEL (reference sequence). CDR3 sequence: CASSQVDKFPLF. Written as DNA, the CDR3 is TGTGCCAGCAGCCAGGTAGACAAGTTTCCACTTTTC.

The CDR3 nucleotides read TGCGCCAGCAGTCACGATGGATCCTACGAGCAGTACTTC. It is translated as CASSHDGSYEQYF. This chain connects TRBV23-1 to TRBJ2-7; unclear D gene. TRBV23-1 has ORF status, its function being uncertain. The CDR3 sequence is 13 residues long. Between the trimmed V and J ends, which lost 3 bases and 1 base, there was a span of 7 bases.

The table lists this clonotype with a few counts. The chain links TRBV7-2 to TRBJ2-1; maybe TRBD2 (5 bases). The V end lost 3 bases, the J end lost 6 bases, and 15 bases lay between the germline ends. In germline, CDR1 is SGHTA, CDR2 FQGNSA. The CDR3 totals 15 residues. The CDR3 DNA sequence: TGTGCCAGCAGCTTGGCTGCCCTAGCTTCCAATGAGCAGTTCTTC. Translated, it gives CASSLAALASNEQFF.

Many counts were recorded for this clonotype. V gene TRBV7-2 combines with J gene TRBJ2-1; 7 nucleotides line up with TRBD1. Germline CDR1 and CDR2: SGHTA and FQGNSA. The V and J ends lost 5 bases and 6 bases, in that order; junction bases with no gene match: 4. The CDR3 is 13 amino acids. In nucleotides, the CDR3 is TGTGCCAGCAGCCCGGGACAGATCAATGAGCAGTTCTTC. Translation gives CASSPGQINEQFF.

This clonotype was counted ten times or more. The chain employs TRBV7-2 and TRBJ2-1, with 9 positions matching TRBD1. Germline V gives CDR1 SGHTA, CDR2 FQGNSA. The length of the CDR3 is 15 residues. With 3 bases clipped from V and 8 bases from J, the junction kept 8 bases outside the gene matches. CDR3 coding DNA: TGTGCCAGCAGCTTGATGGGGACAGGGATCGATGAGCAGTTCTTC. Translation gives CASSLMGTGIDEQFF. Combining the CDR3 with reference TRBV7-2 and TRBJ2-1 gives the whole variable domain GAGVSQSPSNKVTEKGKDVELRCDPISGHTALYWYRQSLGQGLEFLIYFQGNSAPDKSGLPSDRFSAERTGGSVSTLTIQRTQQEDSAVYLCASSLMGTGIDEQFFGPGTRLTVL.

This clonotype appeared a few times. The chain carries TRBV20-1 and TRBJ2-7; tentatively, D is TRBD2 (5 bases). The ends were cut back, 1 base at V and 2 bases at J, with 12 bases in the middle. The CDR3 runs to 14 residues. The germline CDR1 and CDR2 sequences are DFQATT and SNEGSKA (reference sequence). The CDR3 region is CSARGLARAYEQYF. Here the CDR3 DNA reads TGCAGTGCTAGAGGCCTAGCACGAGCCTACGAGCAGTACTTC.

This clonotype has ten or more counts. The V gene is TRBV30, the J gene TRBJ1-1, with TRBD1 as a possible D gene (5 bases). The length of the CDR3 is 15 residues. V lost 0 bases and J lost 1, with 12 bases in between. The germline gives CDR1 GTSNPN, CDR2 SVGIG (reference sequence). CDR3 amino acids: CAWSVRRQTNTEAFF. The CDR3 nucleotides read TGTGCCTGGAGTGTACGTCGACAGACGAACACTGAAGCTTTCTTT.

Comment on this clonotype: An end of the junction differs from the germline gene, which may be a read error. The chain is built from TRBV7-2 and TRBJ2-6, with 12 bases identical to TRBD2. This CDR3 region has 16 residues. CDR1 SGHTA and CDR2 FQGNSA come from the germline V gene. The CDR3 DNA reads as TGTGCCAGCAGCCTAGCGGGGGGGGGTGGGGCCAACGTCCTGACTTTC. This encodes CASSLAGGGGANVLTF. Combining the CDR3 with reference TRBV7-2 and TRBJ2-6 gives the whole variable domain GAGVSQSPSNKVTEKGKDVELRCDPISGHTALYWYRQSLGQGLEFLIYFQGNSAPDKSGLPSDRFSAERTGGSVSTLTIQRTQQEDSAVYLCASSLAGGGGANVLTFGAGSRLTVL.

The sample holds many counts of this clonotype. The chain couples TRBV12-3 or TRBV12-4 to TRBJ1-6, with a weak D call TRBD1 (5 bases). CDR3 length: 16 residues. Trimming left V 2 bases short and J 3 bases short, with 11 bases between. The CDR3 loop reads CASSLRGGLYNSPLHF. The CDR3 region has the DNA TGTGCCAGCAGTTTAAGGGGAGGGCTCTATAATTCACCCCTCCACTTT.